This T cell receptor (beta chain) came from a study of T cells in Graves' hyperthyroidism and ophthalmopathy (dated by TCRdb to the late 2010s). Regarding the complete study: Peripheral blood samples were taken at the time of initial diagnosis, prior to any treatment. TCR V-J signatures able to tell the groups apart were searched for in a discovery cohort of around 95 patients, of whom under 45 had Graves' ophthalmopathy and roughly 57 had stable Graves' hyperthyroidism. An independent validation cohort of under 20 hyperthyroidism patients and more than 15 patients who later progressed to ophthalmopathy tested prospective prediction of ophthalmopathy. For training and testing, the 100 or so patients in the discovery cohort were randomly divided in a 7:3 ratio. Thyroid tissue and blood T-cell repertoires from about 6 Graves' hyperthyroidism patients were also compared in the study. Once sampling was done, hyperthyroidism patients were given methimazole at a starting dose of 30 mg daily, whereas ophthalmopathy patients were given high-dose intravenous methylprednisolone. The paper reports TCR Vbeta CDR3 sequencing of roughly 140 peripheral blood samples: approximately 41 ophthalmopathy, fewer than 80 hyperthyroidism and around 17 progressor patients.

Stable Graves' hyperthyroidism was defined as the absence of progression to ophthalmopathy over 18 months of follow-up. The hyperthyroidism patients were between 18 and 65 years old and newly diagnosed, with a disease duration of less than 2 months. Any patient with an uncontrolled infection, another autoimmune disease, pregnancy or lactation was excluded. Diagnoses relied on clinical symptoms, serum thyroxine and TRAb, thyroid ultrasound and orbital computed tomography. PBMCs were isolated from 10 ml of fresh peripheral blood by Ficoll-Paque density gradient centrifugation. Total RNA was extracted with Trizol reagent, and quality was checked on an Agilent 2100 Bioanalyzer. TCR beta CDR3 regions were amplified from RNA transcripts. For the first round of RT-PCR on the TCR CDR3, the HTBI primer set was used together with the Qiagen OneStep RT-PCR kit. A second multiplex PCR round built the libraries, followed by size selection and purification. Libraries were sequenced paired-end with 100 bp reads on an Illumina HiSeq2000. Per the source publication's procedure: SOAPnuke was used to process the raw data, with reads discarded if the reads contained adapters or uncalled bases, had a mean Phred below 15, or lacked an exact constant-primer or identifier match. COPE v1.2.5 was used to merge the high-quality paired reads, and each unique nucleotide sequence was defined as a clonotype. Clonotypes were aligned to IMGT TRBV, TRBD and TRBJ reference segments using MiTCR v1.1. Only V-J combinations with frequency above 0.0001, covering about 99% of repertoires, were analysed. The TCS score was defined as the ratio of F50 (clonal expansion) to E x V (chaos), calculated using BLOSUM62-based TCRdist between CDR3 peptides within each V-J. Welch's t-statistics and random forest reduced some 510 V-J features to 10 to 15, which were used in a naive Bayes classifier (R e1071). TCRdb reprocessing: public reads trimmed at Q25 with fastp, clones called with MiXCR, in-frame beta chains kept. Rows are combined by CDR3 protein, so each entry shows the most common genes and DNA. The V and J calls, along with clone size, are taken from TCRdb and not from the paper's own processing. The table for this sample lists approximately 400,000 distinct CDR3 sequences; approximately 15% of them were counted only once. The ten largest clonotypes hold roughly 11% of the sample.

The study at large found these results: Most expanded thyroid clonotypes (frequency above 0.001) were also detected in blood, a finding suggesting that blood repertoires may reflect thyroid immune responses. In validation, progression to ophthalmopathy was predicted by the model with about 70% sensitivity and 72.22% specificity, a median of about 6.8 months before onset. No statistical method was used to set the sample size in advance, and investigators knew the group allocation. A model built on a 13 V-J signature distinguished ophthalmopathy from stable hyperthyroidism, reaching about 88% sensitivity and 81% to 83% specificity in cross-validation and 80%/75% in testing.

The CDR3 goes from the cysteine to the phenylalanine over 15 residues. Only CDR3 DNA is held: 45 bases, read in frame from base 1. The germline V gene supplies CDR1 LGHNA and CDR2 YNFKEQ. V is cut back by 0 bases and J by 4 bases, with 5 bases in the junction unmatched. This clonotype was found a few times. This receptor's antigen is unknown. Base qualities are not recorded, but no much larger clone differs from it by a single base. Sequencing was carried out using blood. The sequence links TRBV4-2 to TRBJ1-2, and 7 junction bases match TRBD1. The receptor was derived from a woman aged 60-75 years with Graves' hyperthyroidism. The nucleotide sequence is TGTGCCAGCAGCCAAGATACAGGGGTAGGCTATGGCTACACCTTC. Translated, it reads CASSQDTGVGYGYTF.